This TCR beta chain comes out of a study of molecular identifiers for immune sequencing clone quantification. A CD8+CD4-CCR7+CD45RA+ phenotype served as the sorting definition for naive CD8 T cells. The V end was cut by 2 bases, the J end by 4 bases, with 9 bases between. This CDR3 spans 14 amino acids. Per germline, CDR1 LGHNA and CDR2 YSLEER. TCRdb reanalysed the PCR reads using MiXCR and keeps one entry per CDR3 protein. The data contain about 500,000 distinct CDR3 sequences, about 26% of them singletons. The chain has TRBV4-3 and TRBJ1-3; D is possibly TRBD1 (5 bases). The receptor was derived from a human donor in good health. Some libraries in this study had Jurkat cell RNA spiked in. The sample taken for sequencing was naive CD8+ T cells from blood, with Jurkat cell RNA spiked in. The subset was: FACS-sorted CD8+CD4-CCR7+CD45RA+ naive T cells. CDR3 protein: CASSQKGHGNTIYF. CDR3 DNA: TGCGCCAGCAGCCAAAAAGGACACGGAAACACCATATATTTT.